Below, 16 T cell receptor beta chains from the same sample are listed, as sequenced in a study of blood T cell repertoires in COVID-19. The repertoire was sequenced with immunoSEQ multiplex PCR; TCRdb's copy has only in-frame clones and lacks some. The sample consists of 250,000 to 400,000 clones, 88% of them appearing once. Specimen: peripheral blood. The receptors were gathered from a woman aged 30 to 39 with COVID-19, enrolled during active disease.

The CDR3 loop is CASRGGQALPTEAFF. DNA of the CDR3: TGTGCCAGTAGGGGGGGACAGGCGCTACCCACTGAAGCTTTCTTT. The chain has TRBV19 and TRBJ1-1, with 8 bases lining up with TRBD1. Trimming at V came to 6 bases and at J to 4 bases, leaving 10 bases not matched to a gene. The CDR3 contains 15 residues. Per germline, CDR1 LNHDA and CDR2 SQIVND (reference sequence). Variable domain in full (rest from reference TRBV19 and TRBJ1-1): DGGITQSPKYLFRKEGQNVTLSCEQNLNHDAMYWYRQDPGQGLRLIYYSQIVNDFQKGDIAEGYSVSREKKESFPLTVTSAQKNPTAFYLCASRGGQALPTEAFFGQGTRLTVV.

This sequence joins TRBV3-1 (or the pseudogene TRBV3-2) and TRBJ1-1, with TRBD1 matching over 9 bases. Looked up from germline, CDR1 is LGHDT and CDR2 is YNNKEL (reference sequence). The CDR3 consists of 14 residues. V shed 4 bases, J shed 6 bases, and the junction held 6 bases outside the gene matches. Written as DNA, the CDR3 is TGTGCCAGCAGCCTTCCGGGACAGGGAGCTGAAGCTTTCTTT. It translates to CASSLPGQGAEAFF.

The V gene is TRBV30, the J gene TRBJ1-6; D uncertain. The CDR3 has 15 residues. The V and J ends lost 3 bases and 0 bases respectively, with 9 bases between them. CDR1 and CDR2 (germline): GTSNPN, SVGIG (reference sequence). The CDR3 region has the DNA TGTGCCTGGAGACAGACCCGCTCCTATAATTCACCCCTCCACTTT. As protein: CAWRQTRSYNSPLHF.

The rearrangement joins TRBV19 to TRBJ1-5; no firm D call. The germline V gene encodes CDR1 LNHDA and CDR2 SQIVND (reference sequence). There are 14 residues in the CDR3. V lost 5 bases and J 0 bases, leaving 8 bases between the germline ends. The CDR3 region has the DNA TGTGCCAGTAGTTTGGCTTATAGCAATCAGCCCCAGCATTTT. It yields the protein CASSLAYSNQPQHF.

V and J are TRBV4-2 and TRBJ1-2; TRBD1 might be the D (6 bases). In germline, CDR1 is LGHNA, CDR2 YNFKEQ. Trimming took 4 bases from V and 4 from J, leaving 16 bases between them. The CDR3 loop spans 15 amino acids. The CDR3 DNA reads as TGTGCCAGCAGCCCCTCGCGGGGGGCCGGCTATGGCTACACCTTC. This codes for CASSPSRGAGYGYTF.

The rearrangement joins TRBV3-1 (or the pseudogene TRBV3-2) to TRBJ2-1; TRBD2 might be the D (6 bases). CDR1 is LGHDT, CDR2 YNNKEL, per germline (reference sequence). Deletions cut 0 bases from V and 2 bases from J, with 14 bases between. This CDR3 spans 17 amino acids. Here the CDR3 DNA reads TGTGCCAGCAGCCAAGATTCAGGAGGGCTGACCTACAATGAGCAGTTCTTC. Protein: CASSQDSGGLTYNEQFF.

This clone came up once. The chain links TRBV15 to TRBJ1-5; D is uncertain. V was pared by 0 bases and J by 7 bases, with 13 bases between. The CDR3 length is 15 residues. CDR1 LNHNV and CDR2 YYDKDF come from the germline V gene (reference sequence). The CDR3: CATSRDEESPQPQHF. DNA of the CDR3: TGTGCCACCAGCAGAGATGAAGAGAGCCCCCAGCCCCAGCATTTT. Full variable domain (rest looked up from reference TRBV15 and TRBJ1-5): DAMVIQNPRYQVTQFGKPVTLSCSQTLNHNVMYWYQQKSSQAPKLLFHYYDKDFNNEADTPDNFQSRRPNTSFCFLDIRSPGLGDTAMYLCATSRDEESPQPQHFGDGTRLSIL.

The chain couples TRBV28 to TRBJ1-5; weak D call: TRBD1 (6 bases). The CDR3 is made up of 14 amino acids. Germline lookup yields CDR1 MDHEN and CDR2 SYDVKM. V dropped 5 bases and J dropped 6 bases, with 14 bases sitting between them. The CDR3 region is CASSVQGRVQPQHF. Written as DNA, the CDR3 is TGTGCCAGCAGTGTTCAGGGGAGGGTTCAGCCCCAGCATTTT. Full variable domain (missing parts from reference TRBV28 and TRBJ1-5): DVKVTQSSRYLVKRTGEKVFLECVQDMDHENMFWYRQDPGLGLRLIYFSYDVKMKEKGDIPEGYSVSREKKERFSLILESASTNQTSMYLCASSVQGRVQPQHFGDGTRLSIL.

V gene TRBV3-1 (or the pseudogene TRBV3-2) combines with J gene TRBJ1-5; 9 positions agree with TRBD1. CDR1 is LGHDT, CDR2 YNNKEL, per germline (reference sequence). CDR3 length: 17 amino acids. With V trimmed by 5 bases and J by 3 bases, 11 bases remained unmatched. CDR3 bases: TGTGCCAGCAGCGGTAGCCCCGGGACAGGGATCAATCAGCCCCAGCATTTT. Protein: CASSGSPGTGINQPQHF.

V and J are TRBV7-2 and TRBJ1-5; D not certain. This CDR3 is built from 13 residues. The ends were cut back, 0 bases at V and 9 bases at J, with 9 bases in the middle. The germline V gene has CDR1 SGHTA and CDR2 FQGNSA. The CDR3 region is CASSLAAVGPQHF. CDR3 coding DNA: TGTGCCAGCAGCTTAGCAGCGGTCGGGCCCCAGCATTTT. The variable domain in full, completed from reference TRBV7-2 and TRBJ1-5, reads GAGVSQSPSNKVTEKGKDVELRCDPISGHTALYWYRQSLGQGLEFLIYFQGNSAPDKSGLPSDRFSAERTGGSVSTLTIQRTQQEDSAVYLCASSLAAVGPQHFGDGTRLSIL.

The J gene is TRBJ1-6, the V gene TRBV25-1; the D gene is possibly TRBD1 (5 bases). V lost 5 bases, J lost 2 bases, and 10 bases lay in between. The CDR3 is 15 residues long. Germline CDR1 and CDR2: MGHDK and SYGVNS. The CDR3 bases are TGTGCCAGCAGTAGGTTAGGGGCCTATAATTCACCCCTCCACTTT. This sequence encodes CASSRLGAYNSPLHF. Full variable domain (missing parts from reference TRBV25-1 and TRBJ1-6): EADIYQTPRYLVIGTGKKITLECSQTMGHDKMYWYQQDPGMELHLIHYSYGVNSTEKGDLSSESTVSRIRTEHFPLTLESARPSHTSQYLCASSRLGAYNSPLHFGNGTRLTVT.

The CDR3 protein is CASSEATPYNEQFF. DNA for the CDR3: TGTGCCAGCAGTGAAGCTACACCATACAATGAGCAGTTCTTC. The chain is built from TRBV6-1 and TRBJ2-1; D is ambiguous. The V gene's germline CDR1 is MNHNS and CDR2 SASEGT. V lost 0 bases, J lost 4 bases, and 7 bases lay in between. The CDR3 consists of 14 residues.

In DNA form, the CDR3 reads TGTGCCAGCAGTTTACGCGGGACAGCTCTCTCTGGAAACACCATATATTTT. Protein product: CASSLRGTALSGNTIYF. V usage is TRBV28 and J usage is TRBJ1-3, with 7 positions matching TRBD1. The CDR3 contains 17 residues. Germline assignment: CDR1 MDHEN and CDR2 SYDVKM. After removal of 2 bases from V and 0 bases from J, the junction contained 7 bases not matched to a gene.

V is TRBV5-6 and J is TRBJ2-7, with 9 nucleotides matching TRBD1. The CDR3 runs 15 residues. The trim removed 4 bases at V and 2 bases at J, leaving 7 bases unmatched. From germline, CDR1 is SGHDT and CDR2 YYEEEE. CDR3 residues: CASSLGQGRTYEQYF. The CDR3 nucleotides are TGTGCCAGCAGCCTAGGACAGGGGCGAACCTACGAGCAGTACTTC.

The chain recombines TRBV5-1 with TRBJ1-6; the D gene is possibly TRBD1 (5 bases). The germline V and J ends were trimmed by 0 bases and 4 bases, with 11 bases remaining between them. CDR1 is SGHRS and CDR2 is YFSETQ in the germline V gene. The length of the CDR3 is 16 residues. The DNA for the CDR3 is TGCGCCAGCAGCTTGGCAGGGTCCGAGTATAATTCACCCCTCCACTTT. Its protein is CASSLAGSEYNSPLHF.

The chain carries TRBV7-8 and TRBJ2-1; a weak D match, TRBD2 (6 bases). The V end lost 4 bases, the J end lost 4 bases, and 14 bases lay between the germline ends. CDR3 length equals 15 residues. The V gene's germline CDR1 is SGHVS and CDR2 FQNEAQ. CDR3 amino acids: CASSSLSGVYNEQFF. As DNA, the CDR3 is TGTGCCAGCAGCTCTCTTTCGGGGGTTTACAATGAGCAGTTCTTC.